This TCR beta chain was observed in a study of blood T cell repertoires in COVID-19. At the level of the study: Sites across the United States, Italy and Spain contributed samples from acute and convalescent COVID-19.

The CDR3 consists of 15 residues. CDR1 is SGHNT and CDR2 is YENEEA in the germline V gene. Trimming removed 4 bases at V and 4 bases at J, with 14 bases between. Those enrolled in Seattle joined during active infection and were followed longitudinally afterward. As processed by the authors: Amplified reference gene primers provided the basis for estimating nucleated cell counts. Assay: immunoSEQ multiplex PCR; the TCRdb copy retains only in-frame clones and omits some. V and J calls and clone size are those listed in that table; D and trimming were worked out from the DNA. Of some 230,000 clones listed, roughly nine tenths are singletons.

The rearrangement links TRBV11-3 to TRBJ2-1, with TRBD1 as a possible D gene (7 bases). The receptor comes from a woman between 45 and 60 years old with COVID-19, enrolled during active disease. Sequenced sample: peripheral blood. DNA for the CDR3: TGTGCCAGCAGCTCCTGGAGGGGGCAGTACAATGAGCAGTTCTTC. Protein: CASSSWRGQYNEQFF. Filled out from reference TRBV11-3 and TRBJ2-1, the complete variable domain reads EAGVVQSPRYKIIEKKQPVAFWCNPISGHNTLYWYLQNLGQGPELLIRYENEEAVDDSQLPKDRFSAERLKGVDSTLKIQPAELGDSAVYLCASSSWRGQYNEQFFGPGTRLTVL.